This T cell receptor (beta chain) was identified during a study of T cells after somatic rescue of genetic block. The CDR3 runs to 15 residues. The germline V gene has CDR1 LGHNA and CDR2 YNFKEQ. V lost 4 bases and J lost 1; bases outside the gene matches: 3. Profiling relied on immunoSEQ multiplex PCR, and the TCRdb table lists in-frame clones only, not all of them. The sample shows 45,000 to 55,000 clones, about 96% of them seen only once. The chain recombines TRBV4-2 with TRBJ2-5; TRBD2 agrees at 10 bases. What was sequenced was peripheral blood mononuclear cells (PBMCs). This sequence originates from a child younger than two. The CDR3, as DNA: TGTGCCAGCAGCCGTAGCGGGAGGTCCCAAGAGACCCAGTACTTC. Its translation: CASSRSGRSQETQYF.